This T cell receptor (beta chain) was captured in a study of T cell clonotyping in hematopoietic cell transplantation. Study summary: Cytoreduction preceded collection of pretransplant recipient samples. Overall study findings and caveats: Pathologically expanded recipient clonotypes increased progressively from day 30 to day 180 as diversity fell.

This CDR3 region has 15 residues. V gave up 0 bases and J gave up 5 bases; unmatched junction bases: 7. CDR1 and CDR2 (germline): SGHRS, YFSETQ. Time point in this sample: recipient sample about 28 days before transplant, after cytoreduction. Profiled with immunoSEQ multiplex PCR; TCRdb holds only in-frame clones, not every one. The data show some 7,000 clones, with almost 90% seen just once and 3.6% held by the top ten. With regard to this clone: Its cognate antigen is unknown.

This material consisted of peripheral blood mononuclear cells, taken before stem cell transplant. The chain joins TRBV5-1 to TRBJ2-5, with 7 bases identical to TRBD1. This clonotype was sampled from a young man with acute myeloid leukemia. Some clones in this sample may be carry-over from other donors' samples. The CDR3 DNA sequence: TGCGCCAGCAGCTTGGGACAGGGCACGGGGGAGACCCAGTACTTC. It specifies CASSLGQGTGETQYF.